The 21 T cell receptor beta chains reported below all come from one sample, sequenced in a study of Ad26.COV2.S vaccination and SARS-CoV-2 variants (dated by TCRdb to the early 2020s). In the paper's terms, the treatment or condition label means: over 15 received Ad26.COV2.S at low or high dose, single or two shots; several received placebo; per-sample allocation not given. Repertoires of vaccine and placebo recipients were sequenced from samples taken on day 63 after the first injection. Library creation used the immunoSEQ multiplex PCR assay. TCRdb holds this immuneACCESS table with in-frame rearrangements only. Some clones are missing; in checked studies, unresolved V genes explain under half, and the rest has no known cause. The sample records around 350,000 clones, around 83% of which are singletons. Clones ranked in the top ten supply roughly 3.3% of the sample. The specimen comprised peripheral blood, sampled in a trial of Ad26.COV2.S vaccine versus placebo. The receptors shown here come from a person aged 18 to 59 who received the Ad26.COV2.S COVID-19 vaccine or a placebo.

The count of this clone is one. The V gene is TRBV10-3, the J gene TRBJ2-7; TRBD2 is a possible D gene (6 bases). Germline V lookup: CDR1 ENHRY, CDR2 SYGVKD. The CDR3 is 11 residues long. V lost 6 bases, J lost 5 bases, and 8 bases lay in between. As DNA, the CDR3 is TGTGCCATCAGGTCGGGGGACGAGCAGTACTTC. Its translation: CAIRSGDEQYF.

The gene calls are TRBV9 and TRBJ2-7; no clear D gene. The CDR3 consists of 14 residues. Trimming took off 3 bases at V and 6 bases at J, with 16 bases between the two ends. Germline loops: CDR1 SGDLS, CDR2 YYNGEE. CDR3 sequence reads: CASSGSSPSTEQYF. The CDR3 nucleotides read TGTGCCAGCAGCGGATCCTCCCCATCAACCGAGCAGTACTTC.

The chain is built from TRBV4-1 and TRBJ1-5; no reliable D call. The CDR3 has 15 residues. Trimming took 2 bases from V and 2 from J, leaving 10 bases between them. The germline CDR1 and CDR2 sequences are MGHRA and YSYEKL. The CDR3 region has the DNA TGCGCCAGCAGCCAAAACCCGACGGGCAATCAGCCCCAGCATTTT. Amino acids: CASSQNPTGNQPQHF.

This clone was counted a single time. The chain couples TRBV19 to TRBJ2-3, with 9 bases fitting TRBD1. CDR1 is LNHDA and CDR2 is SQIVND in the germline V gene (reference sequence). This CDR3 has 14 amino acids. Trimming removed 6 bases from V and 3 bases from J; junction bases left unmatched: 4. CDR3 amino acids: CASRVTGGTDTQYF. The DNA for the CDR3 is TGTGCCAGTAGGGTGACAGGGGGTACAGATACGCAGTATTTT.

CDR3 sequence (DNA): TGTGCCTGGAACGCAATGACTAGCGGGGGATACAATGAGCAGTTCTTC. This sequence encodes CAWNAMTSGGYNEQFF. This chain connects TRBV30 to TRBJ2-1; 12 bases fit TRBD2. Germline loops: CDR1 GTSNPN, CDR2 SVGIG (reference sequence). V shed 4 bases, J shed 4 bases, and the junction held 8 bases outside the gene matches. The CDR3 extends over 16 amino acids. Full variable domain (rest looked up from reference TRBV30 and TRBJ2-1): SQTIHQWPATLVQPVGSPLSLECTVEGTSNPNLYWYRQAAGRGLQLLFYSVGIGQISSEVPQNLSASRPQDRQFILSSKKLLLSDSGFYLCAWNAMTSGGYNEQFFGPGTRLTVL.

The rearrangement links TRBV14 to TRBJ2-6; 7 bases agree with TRBD1. This CDR3 region has 18 residues. The V gene's germline CDR1 is SGHDN and CDR2 FVKESK. Unmatched junction bases numbered 9, after V lost 2 bases and J lost 2 bases. CDR3: CASSQRTGSGPGANVLTF. The CDR3 nucleotides are TGTGCCAGCAGCCAACGGACAGGATCAGGCCCTGGGGCCAACGTCCTGACTTTC.

This sequence joins TRBV4-2 and TRBJ2-2; TRBD2 matches 10 bases. The CDR3 totals 17 residues. The junction had 6 bases not matched to a gene; V was cut back by 0 bases and J by 5 bases. The germline V gene has CDR1 LGHNA and CDR2 YNFKEQ. The CDR3 loop is CASSQDRGSGRTGELFF. The DNA for the CDR3 is TGTGCCAGCAGCCAAGATAGGGGTAGCGGGAGGACCGGGGAGCTGTTTTTT.

J is TRBJ1-4 and V is TRBV11-2; D is uncertain. Germline-derived CDR1 and CDR2 are SGHAT and FQNNGV. This CDR3 has 14 amino acids. V shed 1 base and J shed 0 bases, with 3 bases lying between them. CDR3 nucleotides: TGTGCCAGCAGCTTAGGTACAACTAATGAAAAACTGTTTTTT. Protein: CASSLGTTNEKLFF.

The CDR3 DNA follows: TGTGCCTCGTCCGGGGCGTCGGAGACCCAGTACTTC. It is translated as CASSGASETQYF. The genes are TRBV30 and TRBJ2-5; D might be TRBD1 or TRBD2, each matching 5 bases. The CDR3 length is 12 residues. The V gene lost 7 bases and the J gene lost 5 bases, with 14 bases spanning the gap. The germline V gene has CDR1 GTSNPN and CDR2 SVGIG (reference sequence). The variable domain in full, with the rest retrieved from reference TRBV30 and TRBJ2-5, is SQTIHQWPATLVQPVGSPLSLECTVEGTSNPNLYWYRQAAGRGLQLLFYSVGIGQISSEVPQNLSASRPQDRQFILSSKKLLLSDSGFYLCASSGASETQYFGPGTRLLVL.

The chain recombines TRBV12-3 or TRBV12-4 with TRBJ2-3; D remains ambiguous. Trimming removed 5 bases from V and 4 bases from J, with 7 bases in between. The CDR3 sequence is 12 residues long. The CDR3 sequence is CASSQVADTQYF. The CDR3 nucleotides read TGTGCCAGCAGTCAGGTGGCAGATACGCAGTATTTT.

This chain joins TRBV14 and TRBJ1-2, with D maybe TRBD1 (6 bases). The germline gives CDR1 SGHDN, CDR2 FVKESK. This CDR3 has 15 residues. V lost 5 bases and J 5 bases, leaving 18 bases between the germline ends. CDR3 sequence: CASSDPGTGIYGYTF. CDR3 nucleotides: TGTGCCAGCAGCGATCCGGGTACAGGGATATATGGCTACACCTTC. Supplemented by reference TRBV14 and TRBJ1-2, the full variable domain reads EAGVTQFPSHSVIEKGQTVTLRCDPISGHDNLYWYRRVMGKEIKFLLHFVKESKQDESGMPNNRFLAERTGGTYSTLKVQPAELEDSGVYFCASSDPGTGIYGYTFGSGTRLTVV.

This chain connects TRBV7-9 to TRBJ2-1, with 11 bases matching TRBD2. The CDR3 runs to 15 residues. Germline V gene lookup returns CDR1 SEHNR and CDR2 FQNEAQ (reference sequence). Trimming removed 1 base from V and 5 bases from J; junction bases left unmatched: 1. The CDR3 reads CASSLELAGDNEQFF. In nucleotides, the CDR3 is TGTGCCAGCAGCTTAGAACTAGCGGGAGACAATGAGCAGTTCTTC.

The J gene is TRBJ1-1, the V gene TRBV3-1 (or the pseudogene TRBV3-2); perhaps TRBD1 as D (5 bases). V was pared by 4 bases and J by 1 base, with 19 bases between. From germline, CDR1 is LGHDT and CDR2 YNNKEL (reference sequence). The CDR3 is made up of 17 amino acids. CDR3 sequence reads: CASSLLPGRKENTEAFF. CDR3 coding DNA: TGTGCCAGCAGCCTGCTCCCGGGACGGAAAGAGAACACTGAAGCTTTCTTT.

This clone has only one observation. The chain combines TRBV19 with TRBJ1-1; D remains unclear. Trimming shortened V by 4 bases and J by 4 bases, and 7 bases separated the two germline ends. Germline-derived CDR1 and CDR2 are LNHDA and SQIVND (reference sequence). This CDR3 comprises 12 residues. The CDR3 nucleotides read TGTGCCAGTAGTAAGGCAGTCACTGAAGCTTTCTTT. This gives the protein CASSKAVTEAFF.

The CDR3 protein is CASSQSGYGYTF. For the CDR3, the DNA is TGCGCCAGCAGCCAATCAGGCTATGGCTACACCTTC. This chain links TRBV4-3 with TRBJ1-2; D ambiguous. V gave up 2 bases and J gave up 4 bases, with 5 bases separating them. Per the germline V gene, CDR1 is LGHNA and CDR2 is YSLEER. The CDR3 runs 12 residues.

The chain carries TRBV7-9 and TRBJ1-2; D possibly corresponds to TRBD1 (6 bases). CDR1 and CDR2 from the germline V gene are SEHNR and FQNEAQ (reference sequence). V was clipped by 10 bases and J by 2 bases, with 14 bases between them. This CDR3 has 13 residues. The CDR3 DNA is TGTGCCACTAGGTTAGGGGGGAACTATGGCTACACCTTC. Protein: CATRLGGNYGYTF.

This chain uses TRBV7-2 with TRBJ1-5; D not resolved. The V gene lost 1 base and the J gene lost 6 bases, with 4 bases spanning the gap. CDR1 and CDR2 from the germline V gene are SGHTA and FQGNSA. The CDR3 totals 12 residues. This chain's CDR3 is CASSLDFQPQHF. As DNA, the CDR3 is TGTGCCAGCAGCTTAGACTTTCAGCCCCAGCATTTT.

The chain uses TRBV4-1 and TRBJ1-4; 9 bases fit TRBD1. V lost 4 bases, J lost 5 bases, and 5 bases stayed unmatched. CDR3 length equals 15 residues. Germline V gene lookup returns CDR1 MGHRA and CDR2 YSYEKL. CDR3: CASSPEGQGNEKLFF. The CDR3 DNA reads TGCGCCAGCAGCCCGGAGGGACAGGGAAATGAAAAACTGTTTTTT.

The V and J genes are TRBV27 and TRBJ1-2, with 8 bases that match TRBD1. Trimming removed 5 bases from V and 4 bases from J; junction bases left unmatched: 6. The CDR3 runs 14 residues. Per germline, CDR1 MNHEY and CDR2 SMNVEV (reference sequence). The CDR3 coding sequence is TGTGCCAGCAGTCCGCCTGACAGGGGCTATGGCTACACCTTC. Amino acid sequence: CASSPPDRGYGYTF.

The chain carries TRBV6-1 and TRBJ1-6; D not resolved. The V and J ends lost 2 bases and 6 bases respectively, with 5 bases between them. CDR1 MNHNS and CDR2 SASEGT come from the germline V gene. CDR3 length: 13 amino acids. The CDR3 DNA follows: TGTGCCAGCAGTGAACTGCGTAATTCACCCCTCCACTTT. It specifies CASSELRNSPLHF.

The chain employs TRBV30 and TRBJ1-1; 8 bases are a match to TRBD1. The V and J ends lost 3 bases and 2 bases, in that order; junction bases with no gene match: 2. The CDR3 covers 13 residues. Germline V gene sequence: CDR1 GTSNPN, CDR2 SVGIG (reference sequence). CDR3 amino acids: CAWRDRGNTEAFF. CDR3 in DNA: TGTGCCTGGAGAGACAGGGGTAACACTGAAGCTTTCTTT.